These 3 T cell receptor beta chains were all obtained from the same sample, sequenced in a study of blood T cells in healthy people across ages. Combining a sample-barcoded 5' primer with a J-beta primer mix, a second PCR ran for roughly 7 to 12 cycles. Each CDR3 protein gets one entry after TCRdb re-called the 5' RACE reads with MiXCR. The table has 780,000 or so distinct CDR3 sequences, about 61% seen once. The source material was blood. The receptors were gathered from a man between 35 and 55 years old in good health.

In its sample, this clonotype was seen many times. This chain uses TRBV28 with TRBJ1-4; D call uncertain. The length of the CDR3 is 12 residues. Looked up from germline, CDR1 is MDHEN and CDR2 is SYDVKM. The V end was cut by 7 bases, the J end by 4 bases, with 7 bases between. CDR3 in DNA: TGTGCCAGCACCACGGGTAATGAAAAACTGTTTTTT. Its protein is CASTTGNEKLFF.

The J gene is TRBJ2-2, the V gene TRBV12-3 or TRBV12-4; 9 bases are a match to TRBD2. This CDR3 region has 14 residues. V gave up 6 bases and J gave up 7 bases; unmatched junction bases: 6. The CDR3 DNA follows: TGTGCCAGCAGGGGGACTAGCCGTGGCGGGGAGCTGTTTTTT. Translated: CASRGTSRGGELFF.

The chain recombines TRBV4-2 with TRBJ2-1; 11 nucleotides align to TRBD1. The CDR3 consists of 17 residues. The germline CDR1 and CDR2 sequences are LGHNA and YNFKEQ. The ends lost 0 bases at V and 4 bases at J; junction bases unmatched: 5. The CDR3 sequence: CASSQDRGTGGYNEQFF. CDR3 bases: TGTGCCAGCAGCCAAGATCGGGGGACAGGGGGTTACAATGAGCAGTTCTTC.